The rows below give T cell receptor beta chains drawn from one sample of a study of response to subunit inactivated influenza vaccine. TCRdb analysed the RT-PCR reads with MiXCR anew, one entry per CDR3 protein. This sample has hundreds of thousands of distinct CDR3 sequences, with 11% to 15% found just once. The specimen comprised PBMCs from blood, sampled 14 to 15 days before vaccination. Receptor source: a man in his forties or fifties who received an inactivated influenza vaccine. The conserved cysteine and the conserved F or W are not part of the CDR3 here.

cdr3_aa	v_call	j_call
ASSVRDRGNIQY	TRBV9	TRBJ2-4
ASSQDEGGNSPLH	TRBV4-3	TRBJ1-6
ASSEGMGQAYEQY	TRBV2	TRBJ2-7
ASSSPTSGSYNEQF	TRBV7-9	TRBJ2-1
ASRRLGSTDTQY	TRBV6-2/TRBV6-3	TRBJ2-3
SARDVRGGYEQY	TRBV20-1	TRBJ2-7
SVVLFSYEQY	TRBV29-1	TRBJ2-7
ASSSKNTGELF	TRBV5-4	TRBJ2-2
ATQGSHEQF	TRBV11-2	TRBJ2-1
SAGRGGGPDTEAF	TRBV20-1	TRBJ1-1
ASSRIQGSSYNEQF	TRBV11-2	TRBJ2-1
ASSFRGGSADTQY	TRBV12-3/TRBV12-4	TRBJ2-3
SARRDRDSPLH	TRBV20-1	TRBJ1-6
ASSKDRGLGYT	TRBV5-1	TRBJ1-2
ASSSATKLSTDTQY	TRBV12-3/TRBV12-4	TRBJ2-3
ASSDVKAGPKGTEAF	TRBV4-1	TRBJ1-1
ASSNKGGLEPQH	TRBV16	TRBJ1-5
ASSLQRSGGTYEQY	TRBV7-2	TRBJ2-7
SARLWETQY	TRBV20-1	TRBJ2-5
ASSQSEGGPYEQH	TRBV16	TRBJ2-7
ASSIPGLYEQY	TRBV7-2	TRBJ2-7
ASSVALAGAYEQY	TRBV9	TRBJ2-7
SARLVLLALLPHEQF	TRBV20-1	TRBJ2-1
ASSEGGAGSEKLF	TRBV25-1	TRBJ1-4
SVEEVMKGGYNEQF	TRBV29-1	TRBJ2-1
ASSLGSAGGTVTDTQY	TRBV5-1	TRBJ2-3